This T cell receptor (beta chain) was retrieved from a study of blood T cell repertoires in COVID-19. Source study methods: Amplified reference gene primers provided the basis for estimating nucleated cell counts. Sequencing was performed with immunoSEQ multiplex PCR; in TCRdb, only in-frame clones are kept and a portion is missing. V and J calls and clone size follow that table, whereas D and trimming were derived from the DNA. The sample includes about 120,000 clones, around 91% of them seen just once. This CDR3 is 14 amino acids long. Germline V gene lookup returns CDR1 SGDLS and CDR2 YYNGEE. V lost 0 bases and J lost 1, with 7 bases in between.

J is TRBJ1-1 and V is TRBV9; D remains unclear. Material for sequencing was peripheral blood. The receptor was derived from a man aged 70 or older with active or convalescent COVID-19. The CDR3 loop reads CASSVGERNTEAFF. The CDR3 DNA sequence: TGTGCCAGCAGCGTAGGAGAAAGGAACACTGAAGCTTTCTTT.